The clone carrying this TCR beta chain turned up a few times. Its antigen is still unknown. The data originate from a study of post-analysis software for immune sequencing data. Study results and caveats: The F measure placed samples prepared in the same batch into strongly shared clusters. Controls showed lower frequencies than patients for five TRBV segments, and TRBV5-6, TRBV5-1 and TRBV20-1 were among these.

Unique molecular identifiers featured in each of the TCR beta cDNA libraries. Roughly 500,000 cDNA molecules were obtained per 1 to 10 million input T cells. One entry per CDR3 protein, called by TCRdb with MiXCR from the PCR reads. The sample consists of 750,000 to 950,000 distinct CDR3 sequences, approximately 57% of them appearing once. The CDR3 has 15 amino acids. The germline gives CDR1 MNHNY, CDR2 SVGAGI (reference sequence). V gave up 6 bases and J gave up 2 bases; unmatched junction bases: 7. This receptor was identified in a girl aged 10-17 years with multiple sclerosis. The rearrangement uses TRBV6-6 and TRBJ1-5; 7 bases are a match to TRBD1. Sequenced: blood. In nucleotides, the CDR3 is TGTGCCAGCAGGCGGGAGGGGGCTGGCAATCAGCCCCAGCATTTT. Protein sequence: CASRREGAGNQPQHF.